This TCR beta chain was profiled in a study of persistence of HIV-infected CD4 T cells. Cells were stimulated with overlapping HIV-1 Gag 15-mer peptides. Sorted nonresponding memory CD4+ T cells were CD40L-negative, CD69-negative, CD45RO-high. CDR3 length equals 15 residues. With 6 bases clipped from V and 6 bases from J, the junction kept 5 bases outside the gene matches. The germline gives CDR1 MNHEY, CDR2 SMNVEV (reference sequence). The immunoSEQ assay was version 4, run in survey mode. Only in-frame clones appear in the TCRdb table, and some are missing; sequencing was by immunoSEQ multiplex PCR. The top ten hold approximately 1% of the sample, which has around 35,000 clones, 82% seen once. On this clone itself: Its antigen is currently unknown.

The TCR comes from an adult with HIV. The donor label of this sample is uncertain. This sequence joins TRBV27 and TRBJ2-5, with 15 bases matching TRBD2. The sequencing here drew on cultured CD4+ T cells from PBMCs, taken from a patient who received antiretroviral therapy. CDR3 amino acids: CASSRTSGGAKTQYF. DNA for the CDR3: TGTGCCAGCAGCCGGACTAGCGGGGGGGCGAAGACCCAGTACTTC.